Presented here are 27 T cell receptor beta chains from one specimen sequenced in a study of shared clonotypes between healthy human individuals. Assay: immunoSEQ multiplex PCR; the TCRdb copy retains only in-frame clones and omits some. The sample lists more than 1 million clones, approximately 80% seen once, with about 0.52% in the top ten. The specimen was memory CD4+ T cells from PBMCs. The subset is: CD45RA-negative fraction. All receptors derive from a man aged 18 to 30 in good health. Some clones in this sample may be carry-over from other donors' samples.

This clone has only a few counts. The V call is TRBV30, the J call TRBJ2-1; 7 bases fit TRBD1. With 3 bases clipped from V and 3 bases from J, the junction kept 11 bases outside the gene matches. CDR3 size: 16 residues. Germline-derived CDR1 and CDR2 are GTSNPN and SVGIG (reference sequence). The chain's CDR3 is CAWRGTDPSLYNEQFF. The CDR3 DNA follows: TGTGCCTGGAGAGGGACAGATCCTTCACTCTACAATGAGCAGTTCTTC.

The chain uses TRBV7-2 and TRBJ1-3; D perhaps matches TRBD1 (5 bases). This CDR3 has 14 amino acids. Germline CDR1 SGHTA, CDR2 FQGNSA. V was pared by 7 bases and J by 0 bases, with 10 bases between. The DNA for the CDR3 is TGTGCCAGCAACCCAGGGATCTCTGGAAACACCATATATTTT. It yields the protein CASNPGISGNTIYF.

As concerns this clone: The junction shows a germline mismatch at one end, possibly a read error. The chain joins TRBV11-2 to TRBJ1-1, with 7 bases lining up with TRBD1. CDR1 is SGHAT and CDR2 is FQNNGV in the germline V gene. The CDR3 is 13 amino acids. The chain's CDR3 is CASSPTNRGAPRF. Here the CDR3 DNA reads TGTGCCAGCAGCCCCACCAACAGGGGCGCACCCCGATTT.

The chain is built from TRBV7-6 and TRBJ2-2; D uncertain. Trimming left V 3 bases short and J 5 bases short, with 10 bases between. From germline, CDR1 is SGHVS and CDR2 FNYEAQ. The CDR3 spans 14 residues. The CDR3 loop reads CASSFTTVTGELFF. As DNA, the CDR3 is TGTGCCAGCAGCTTTACGACTGTTACCGGGGAGCTGTTTTTT.

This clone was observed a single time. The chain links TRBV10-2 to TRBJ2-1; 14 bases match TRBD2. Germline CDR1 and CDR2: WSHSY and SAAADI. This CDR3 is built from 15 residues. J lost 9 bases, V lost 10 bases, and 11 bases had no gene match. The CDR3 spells CAIKTGTSGSAEQFF. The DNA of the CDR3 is TGCGCCATCAAAACCGGGACTAGCGGGAGTGCTGAGCAGTTCTTC.

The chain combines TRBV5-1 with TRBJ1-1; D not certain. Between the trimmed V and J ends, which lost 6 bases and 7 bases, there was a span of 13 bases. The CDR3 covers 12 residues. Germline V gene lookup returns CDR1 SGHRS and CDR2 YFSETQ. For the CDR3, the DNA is TGCGCCAGCAACGAACCTCCAGGTGAAGCTTTCTTT. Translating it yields CASNEPPGEAFF.

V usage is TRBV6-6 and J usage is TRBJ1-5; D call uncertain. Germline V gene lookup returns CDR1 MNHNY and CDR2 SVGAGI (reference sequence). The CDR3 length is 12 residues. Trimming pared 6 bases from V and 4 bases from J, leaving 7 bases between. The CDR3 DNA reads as TGTGCCAGCAGCCCTGAAAATCAGCCCCAGCATTTT. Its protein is CASSPENQPQHF.

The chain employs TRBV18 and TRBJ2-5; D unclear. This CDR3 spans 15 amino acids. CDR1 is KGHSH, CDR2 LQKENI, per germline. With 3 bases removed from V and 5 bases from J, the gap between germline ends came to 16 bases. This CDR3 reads CASSPRQADGETQYF. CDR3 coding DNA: TGTGCCAGCTCACCCCGGCAGGCGGACGGGGAGACCCAGTACTTC. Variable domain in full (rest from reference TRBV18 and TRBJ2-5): NAGVMQNPRHLVRRRGQEARLRCSPMKGHSHVYWYRQLPEEGLKFMVYLQKENIIDESGMPKERFSAEFPKEGPSILRIQQVVRGDSAAYFCASSPRQADGETQYFGPGTRLLVL.

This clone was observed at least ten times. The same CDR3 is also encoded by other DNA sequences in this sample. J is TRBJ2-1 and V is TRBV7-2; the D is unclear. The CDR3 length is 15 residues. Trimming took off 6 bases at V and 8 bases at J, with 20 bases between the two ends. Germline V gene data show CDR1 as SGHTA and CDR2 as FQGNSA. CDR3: CASRQFRPLMDEQFF. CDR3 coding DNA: TGTGCCAGCAGACAATTTCGCCCCCTGATGGATGAGCAGTTCTTC.

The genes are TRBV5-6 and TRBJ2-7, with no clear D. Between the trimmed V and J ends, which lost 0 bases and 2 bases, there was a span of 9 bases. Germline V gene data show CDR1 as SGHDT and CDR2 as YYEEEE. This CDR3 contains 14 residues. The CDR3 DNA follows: TGTGCCAGCAGCTTGGCTCAGCAGACCTACGAGCAGTACTTC. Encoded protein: CASSLAQQTYEQYF. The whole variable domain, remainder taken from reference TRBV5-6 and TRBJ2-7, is DAGVTQSPTHLIKTRGQQVTLRCSPKSGHDTVSWYQQALGQGPQFIFQYYEEEERQRGNFPDRFSGHQFPNYSSELNVNALLLGDSALYLCASSLAQQTYEQYFGPGTRLTVT.

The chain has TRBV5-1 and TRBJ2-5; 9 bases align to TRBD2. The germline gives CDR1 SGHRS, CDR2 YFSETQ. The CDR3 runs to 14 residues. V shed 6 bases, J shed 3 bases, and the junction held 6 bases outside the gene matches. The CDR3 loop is CASKPVAGEETQYF. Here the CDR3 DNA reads TGCGCCAGCAAGCCGGTAGCGGGAGAAGAGACCCAGTACTTC. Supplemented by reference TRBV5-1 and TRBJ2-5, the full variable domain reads KAGVTQTPRYLIKTRGQQVTLSCSPISGHRSVSWYQQTPGQGLQFLFEYFSETQRNKGNFPGRFSGRQFSNSRSEMNVSTLELGDSALYLCASKPVAGEETQYFGPGTRLLVL.

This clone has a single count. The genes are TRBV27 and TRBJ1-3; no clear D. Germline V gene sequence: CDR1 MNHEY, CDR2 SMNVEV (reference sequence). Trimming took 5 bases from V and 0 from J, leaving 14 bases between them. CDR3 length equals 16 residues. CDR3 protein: CASSRLGGSSGNTIYF. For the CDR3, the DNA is TGTGCCAGCAGTCGATTGGGCGGAAGCTCTGGAAACACCATATATTTT.

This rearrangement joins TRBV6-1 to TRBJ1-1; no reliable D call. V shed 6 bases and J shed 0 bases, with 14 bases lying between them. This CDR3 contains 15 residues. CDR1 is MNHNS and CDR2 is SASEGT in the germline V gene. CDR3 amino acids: CASRAPRGVNTEAFF. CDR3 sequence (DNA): TGTGCCAGCAGGGCCCCCCGTGGGGTGAACACTGAAGCTTTCTTT.

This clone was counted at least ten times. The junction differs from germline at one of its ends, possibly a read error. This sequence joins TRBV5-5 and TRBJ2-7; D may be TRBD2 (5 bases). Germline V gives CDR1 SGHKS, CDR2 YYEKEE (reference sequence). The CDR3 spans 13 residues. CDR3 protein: CASSLDWLTGQYF. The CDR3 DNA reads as TGTGCCAGCAGTTTGGACTGGCTCACGGGGCAGTACTTC.

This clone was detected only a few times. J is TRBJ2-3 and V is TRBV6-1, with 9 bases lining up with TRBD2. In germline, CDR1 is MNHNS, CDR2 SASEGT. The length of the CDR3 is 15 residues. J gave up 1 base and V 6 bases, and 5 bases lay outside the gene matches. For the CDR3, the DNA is TGTGCCAGCAGCGTGCAGCGGGAGGGCACAGATACGCAGTATTTT. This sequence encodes CASSVQREGTDTQYF.

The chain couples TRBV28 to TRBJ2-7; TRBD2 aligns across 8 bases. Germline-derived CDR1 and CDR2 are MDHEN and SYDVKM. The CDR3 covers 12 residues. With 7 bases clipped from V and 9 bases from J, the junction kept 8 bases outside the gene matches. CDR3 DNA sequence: TGTGCCAGCACCGCTAGCGGGCGAGCGCAGTACTTC. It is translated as CASTASGRAQYF.

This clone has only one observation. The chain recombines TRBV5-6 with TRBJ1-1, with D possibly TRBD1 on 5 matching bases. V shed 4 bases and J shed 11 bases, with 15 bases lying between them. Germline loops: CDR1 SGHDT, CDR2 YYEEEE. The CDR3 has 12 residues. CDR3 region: CASSIRGLGAFF. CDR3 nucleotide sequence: TGTGCCAGCAGCATAAGGGGTCTTGGCGCTTTCTTT.

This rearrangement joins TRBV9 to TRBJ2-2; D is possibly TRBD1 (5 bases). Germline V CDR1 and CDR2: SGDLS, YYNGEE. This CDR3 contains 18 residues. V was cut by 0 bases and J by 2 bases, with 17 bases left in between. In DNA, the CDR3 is TGTGCCAGCAGCGTAGGTGGCGGCACAAGGGGCAACACCGGGGAGCTGTTTTTT. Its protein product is CASSVGGGTRGNTGELFF. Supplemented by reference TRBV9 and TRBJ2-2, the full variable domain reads DSGVTQTPKHLITATGQRVTLRCSPRSGDLSVYWYQQSLDQGLQFLIQYYNGEERAKGNILERFSAQQFPDLHSELNLSSLELGDSALYFCASSVGGGTRGNTGELFFGEGSRLTVL.

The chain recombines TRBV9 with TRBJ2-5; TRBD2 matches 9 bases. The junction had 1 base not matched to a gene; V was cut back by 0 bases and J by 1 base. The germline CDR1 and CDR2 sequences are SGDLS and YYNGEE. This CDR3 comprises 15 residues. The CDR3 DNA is TGTGCCAGCAGCGTAGGACTAGCGGTCCAAGAGACCCAGTACTTC. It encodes CASSVGLAVQETQYF.

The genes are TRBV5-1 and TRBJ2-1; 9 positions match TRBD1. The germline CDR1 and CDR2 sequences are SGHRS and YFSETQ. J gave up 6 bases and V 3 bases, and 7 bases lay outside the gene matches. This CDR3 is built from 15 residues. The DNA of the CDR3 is TGCGCCAGCAGCTCCCCGGGACAGGGATCCAATGAGCAGTTCTTC. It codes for CASSSPGQGSNEQFF.

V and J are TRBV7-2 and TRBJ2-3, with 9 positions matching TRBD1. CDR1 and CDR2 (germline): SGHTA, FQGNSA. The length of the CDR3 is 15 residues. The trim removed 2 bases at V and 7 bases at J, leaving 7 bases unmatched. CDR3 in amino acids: CASSLKQGAVNTQYF. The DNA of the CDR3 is TGTGCCAGCAGCTTAAAACAGGGGGCGGTTAATACGCAGTATTTT.

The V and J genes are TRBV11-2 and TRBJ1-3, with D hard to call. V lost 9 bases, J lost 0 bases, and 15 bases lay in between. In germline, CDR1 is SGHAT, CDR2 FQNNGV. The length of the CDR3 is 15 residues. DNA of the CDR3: TGTGCCAGTTCCCGCCGATGGGACTCTGGAAACACCATATATTTT. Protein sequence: CASSRRWDSGNTIYF.

CDR3 nucleotides: TGTGCCAGCAGAAGACAGGGGAACTCCTACGAGCAGTACTTC. It specifies CASRRQGNSYEQYF. This chain uses TRBV25-1 with TRBJ2-7, with 8 bases matching TRBD1. The CDR3 extends over 14 amino acids. The germline V gene has CDR1 MGHDK and CDR2 SYGVNS. J was trimmed by 0 bases and V by 6 bases; bases with no gene match: 4.

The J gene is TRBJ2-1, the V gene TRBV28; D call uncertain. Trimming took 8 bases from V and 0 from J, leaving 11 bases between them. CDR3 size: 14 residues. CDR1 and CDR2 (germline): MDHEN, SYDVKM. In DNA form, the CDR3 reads TGTGCCAGCCTGAGCGCGAACTCCTACAATGAGCAGTTCTTC. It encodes CASLSANSYNEQFF.

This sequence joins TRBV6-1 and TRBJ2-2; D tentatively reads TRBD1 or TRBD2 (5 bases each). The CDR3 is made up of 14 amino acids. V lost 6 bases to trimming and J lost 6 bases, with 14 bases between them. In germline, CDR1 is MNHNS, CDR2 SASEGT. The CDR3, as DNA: TGTGCCAGCAGCCCAACCGGGGCCTCCGGGGAGCTGTTTTTT. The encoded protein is CASSPTGASGELFF.

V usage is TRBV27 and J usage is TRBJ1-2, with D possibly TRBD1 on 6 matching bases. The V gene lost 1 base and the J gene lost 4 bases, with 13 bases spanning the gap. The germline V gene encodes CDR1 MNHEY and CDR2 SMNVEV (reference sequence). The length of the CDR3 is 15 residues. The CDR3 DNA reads TGTGCCAGCAGTTTATTATCCGGGGGGGCCTATGGCTACACCTTC. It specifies CASSLLSGGAYGYTF.

CDR3 nucleotides: TGTGCCAGCAGTATGGACAGCACAGATACGCAGTATTTT. It yields the protein CASSMDSTDTQYF. The rearrangement uses TRBV28 and TRBJ2-3; no clear D gene. In germline, CDR1 is MDHEN, CDR2 SYDVKM. Trimming cost V 5 bases and J 0 bases, with 6 bases left between them. There are 13 residues in the CDR3.